The 21 T cell receptor beta chains below all came from one sample that was sequenced in a study of blood T cell repertoires in COVID-19 (TCRdb year 2020). The receptor library was made with the immunoSEQ multiplex PCR assay. The immuneACCESS repertoire file appears here via TCRdb, limited to in-frame rearrangements. These files lack a portion of the clones; in checked studies, under half of the deficit traces to unresolved V genes, and the cause of the others is not known. The sample has around 180,000 clones on record, 88% of them singletons. The ten largest clones add up to more than 25% of the sample. The sequencing input was peripheral blood. These receptor sequences come from a man aged 55 to 70 with acute or convalescent COVID-19.

CDR3 nucleotides: TGTGCCATCAGTGAGTCTGGCTACAGCTCTGGAAACACCATATATTTT. Encoded protein: CAISESGYSSGNTIYF. V and J are TRBV10-3 and TRBJ1-3; D gene unclear. Trimming removed 0 bases at V and 0 bases at J, with 9 bases between. Germline V gene lookup returns CDR1 ENHRY and CDR2 SYGVKD. The CDR3 contains 16 residues.

The CDR3, as DNA: TGTGCCAGCAGCCCCCGGGACAGGGGGCTTGGGGCCAACGTCCTGACTTTC. It encodes CASSPRDRGLGANVLTF. This rearrangement joins TRBV14 to TRBJ2-6; 12 bases fit TRBD1. V was pared by 4 bases and J by 3 bases, with 4 bases of the junction left unmatched. Per germline, CDR1 SGHDN and CDR2 FVKESK. The CDR3 runs 17 residues.

The chain employs TRBV30 and TRBJ1-1; 9 bases match TRBD1. Trimming removed 1 base from V and 3 bases from J; junction bases left unmatched: 6. Germline CDR1 is GTSNPN and CDR2 is SVGIG (reference sequence). This CDR3 has 15 amino acids. CDR3 sequence: CAWSEPGTGYTEAFF. As DNA, the CDR3 is TGTGCCTGGAGTGAGCCCGGGACAGGGTACACTGAAGCTTTCTTT.

The V and J genes are TRBV7-3 and TRBJ2-2; D gene ambiguous. The germline CDR1 and CDR2 sequences are SGHTA and FQGTGA. Trimming stripped 5 bases from V and 6 bases from J, with 10 bases between. The CDR3 is 13 residues long. CDR3 coding DNA: TGTGCCAGCAGCCAGGCCCGCGCCGGGGAGCTGTTTTTT. Translation: CASSQARAGELFF.

The chain is built from TRBV29-1 and TRBJ2-7, with D tentatively TRBD1 (5 bases). The V end was cut by 2 bases, the J end by 2 bases, with 10 bases between. The CDR3 contains 13 residues. From germline, CDR1 is SQVTM and CDR2 ANQGSEA. This CDR3 is CSVESDTTYEQYF. The CDR3 DNA reads as TGCAGCGTTGAATCGGACACAACCTACGAGCAGTACTTC.

J is TRBJ1-1 and V is TRBV6-2 or TRBV6-3, with no clear D. The CDR3 sequence is 13 residues long. Germline V gives CDR1 MNHEY, CDR2 SVGEGT. The V end lost 4 bases, the J end lost 1 base, and 7 bases lay between the germline ends. The CDR3 DNA is TGTGCCAGCAGTTTATCCAGGAACACTGAAGCTTTCTTT. This encodes CASSLSRNTEAFF.

The table lists this clone with a count of one. The CDR3 spells CASSQGDRGYGYTF. The CDR3 DNA is TGCGCCAGCAGCCAGGGGGACAGGGGTTATGGCTACACCTTC. V usage is TRBV4-1 and J usage is TRBJ1-2; 10 nucleotides match TRBD1. The V segment lost 3 bases and the J segment 5 bases; nucleotides outside the gene matches: 3. CDR3 length: 14 amino acids. Looked up from germline, CDR1 is MGHRA and CDR2 is YSYEKL.

The V call is TRBV6-6, the J call TRBJ1-5; D is unclear. Trimming pared 1 base from V and 1 base from J, leaving 11 bases between. CDR1 and CDR2 (germline): MNHNY, SVGAGI (reference sequence). CDR3 length equals 16 residues. Here the CDR3 reads CASSYLAGLSNQPQHF. CDR3 coding DNA: TGTGCCAGCAGTTACTTGGCGGGCTTGAGCAATCAGCCCCAGCATTTT.

The chain uses TRBV5-1 and TRBJ2-1; unclear D gene. The V gene lost 1 base and the J gene lost 8 bases, with 4 bases spanning the gap. CDR3 length: 11 amino acids. Germline V CDR1 and CDR2: SGHRS, YFSETQ. CDR3 sequence: CASSLSDEQFF. Written as DNA, the CDR3 is TGCGCCAGCAGCTTGAGCGATGAGCAGTTCTTC.

DNA for the CDR3: TGTGCTAGTGGTTCCTCTCAGGGGGGCGGAGGCTACACCTTC. Translated: CASGSSQGGGGYTF. V gene TRBV12-5 combines with J gene TRBJ1-2; TRBD1 matches at 7 bases. Germline V CDR1 and CDR2: LGHNT, FRNRAP. This CDR3 contains 14 residues. With V trimmed by 4 bases and J by 8 bases, 10 bases remained unmatched.

This chain joins TRBV11-2 and TRBJ1-6; 8 bases map to TRBD1. V was pared by 5 bases and J by 8 bases, with 5 bases of the junction left unmatched. Looked up from germline, CDR1 is SGHAT and CDR2 is FQNNGV. The CDR3 runs 14 residues. DNA for the CDR3: TGTGCCAGCAGCGCACCAGGGGGCTATTCACCCCTCCACTTT. It is translated as CASSAPGGYSPLHF.

This chain connects TRBV6-5 to TRBJ2-1; TRBD1 agrees at 10 bases. V trimming: 5 bases; J trimming: 3 bases; junction bases outside the gene matches: 4. This CDR3 is 15 amino acids long. Germline V gene sequence: CDR1 MNHEY, CDR2 SVGAGI. Written as DNA, the CDR3 is TGTGCCAGCAGTCCAGACAGGGGGCTCTACAATGAGCAGTTCTTC. The encoded protein is CASSPDRGLYNEQFF.

This chain links TRBV25-1 with TRBJ1-2; the match to TRBD1 covers 9 bases. Per germline, CDR1 MGHDK and CDR2 SYGVNS. The CDR3 contains 14 residues. Trimming at V came to 5 bases and at J to 7 bases, leaving 8 bases not matched to a gene. CDR3 amino acids: CASSTRDRVLGYTF. In nucleotides, the CDR3 is TGTGCCAGCAGTACGAGGGACAGGGTCCTTGGCTACACCTTC.

CDR3 loop: CASSLYGGATGELFF. The CDR3 region has the DNA TGTGCCAGCAGCTTGTACGGGGGGGCAACCGGGGAGCTGTTTTTT. V is TRBV5-5 and J is TRBJ2-2; 8 bases match TRBD2. Germline CDR1 SGHKS, CDR2 YYEKEE (reference sequence). The length of the CDR3 is 15 residues. Unmatched junction bases numbered 4, after V lost 1 base and J lost 5 bases. Full variable domain (remainder filled in from reference TRBV5-5 and TRBJ2-2): DAGVTQSPTHLIKTRGQQVTLRCSPISGHKSVSWYQQVLGQGPQFIFQYYEKEERGRGNFPDRFSARQFPNYSSELNVNALLLGDSALYLCASSLYGGATGELFFGEGSRLTVL.

The chain employs TRBV11-2 and TRBJ1-6; 9 bases match TRBD1. Germline CDR1 SGHAT, CDR2 FQNNGV. V was clipped by 6 bases and J by 0 bases; unmatched bases: 9. The CDR3 is made up of 18 amino acids. CDR3 coding DNA: TGTGCCAGCAGGCGACCGGGACAGGGAAGCTCCTATAATTCACCCCTCCACTTT. Translating gives CASRRPGQGSSYNSPLHF.

Notes on this clone: The sample has other DNA sequences that encode this CDR3 too. The genes are TRBV9 and TRBJ2-3; D is undetermined. The germline V gene encodes CDR1 SGDLS and CDR2 YYNGEE. The CDR3 spans 13 residues. V lost 4 bases and J lost 4, with 10 bases in between. CDR3 nucleotide sequence: TGTGCCAGCAGCCCCCTCGAGGCAGATACGCAGTATTTT. This encodes CASSPLEADTQYF.

CDR3 protein: CASSLEGGFQPQHF. In DNA form, the CDR3 reads TGCGCCAGCAGCTTAGAAGGGGGCTTTCAGCCCCAGCATTTT. This chain links TRBV5-1 with TRBJ1-5; 7 bases match TRBD1. CDR3 length: 14 amino acids. The V gene end was trimmed by 2 bases and the J gene end by 6 bases; junction bases not matched to a gene: 5. Germline assignment: CDR1 SGHRS and CDR2 YFSETQ.

The gene calls are TRBV5-5 and TRBJ2-7; TRBD2 aligns across 10 bases. This CDR3 is 17 amino acids long. V shed 1 base, J shed 3 bases, and the junction held 10 bases outside the gene matches. Germline V gives CDR1 SGHKS, CDR2 YYEKEE (reference sequence). The CDR3: CASSLKGTGLADYEQYF. The CDR3 DNA is TGTGCCAGCAGCTTGAAAGGTACCGGACTAGCGGACTACGAGCAGTACTTC.

In this sample, this clone turned up once. The CDR3 loop reads CASSYLTGDNSPLHF. In DNA, the CDR3 is TGTGCCAGCAGTTACCTGACAGGGGATAATTCACCCCTCCACTTT. The chain joins TRBV6-2 or TRBV6-3 to TRBJ1-6, with TRBD1 identical over 8 bases. V was pared by 2 bases and J by 5 bases, with 2 bases of the junction left unmatched. Germline CDR1 is MNHEY and CDR2 is SVGEGT. This CDR3 has 15 amino acids.

This clone was counted a single time. The V and J genes are TRBV5-1 and TRBJ1-5; 9 bases match TRBD1. CDR1 SGHRS and CDR2 YFSETQ come from the germline V gene. V gave up 2 bases and J gave up 5 bases; unmatched junction bases: 5. The CDR3 extends over 15 amino acids. The CDR3 sequence: CASSLGTGGDQPQHF. CDR3 in DNA: TGCGCCAGCAGCTTAGGTACAGGGGGCGATCAGCCCCAGCATTTT.

The V and J genes are TRBV5-4 and TRBJ2-1; 8 bases are shared with TRBD1. Germline CDR1 is SGHNT and CDR2 is YYREEE (reference sequence). V lost 1 base and J lost 0; bases outside the gene matches: 3. The CDR3 length is 16 residues. CDR3 amino acids: CASSLRTGSSYNEQFF. For the CDR3, the DNA is TGTGCCAGCAGCTTGCGGACAGGGAGCTCCTACAATGAGCAGTTCTTC.